These 17 T cell receptor beta chains originate from one sample sequenced in a study of blood T cell repertoires in COVID-19. TCRdb's table, derived via immunoSEQ multiplex PCR, lists solely in-frame clones and lacks some. The sample carries about 410,000 clones, around 89% recorded once. The sample was peripheral blood. The receptors derive from a woman between 40 and 55 years old with COVID-19, enrolled during active disease.

Here the CDR3 reads CASSLVQGRLYF. Written as DNA, the CDR3 is TGTGCCAGCAGCTTGGTACAGGGTCGACTGTACTTC. V is TRBV5-6 and J is TRBJ2-4; possibly TRBD1 for D (6 bases). Trimming stripped 0 bases from V and 15 bases from J, with 13 bases between. Germline V lookup: CDR1 SGHDT, CDR2 YYEEEE. The CDR3 runs to 12 residues. Full variable domain (missing parts from reference TRBV5-6 and TRBJ2-4): DAGVTQSPTHLIKTRGQQVTLRCSPKSGHDTVSWYQQALGQGPQFIFQYYEEEERQRGNFPDRFSGHQFPNYSSELNVNALLLGDSALYLCASSLVQGRLYFGAGTRLSVL.

In regard to this clone: Other DNA variants within this sample encode the same CDR3. The chain recombines TRBV7-2 with TRBJ2-5; TRBD2 aligns across 7 bases. Germline values: CDR1 SGHTA, CDR2 FQGNSA. This CDR3 has 14 residues. V was clipped by 3 bases and J by 2 bases; unmatched bases: 3. CDR3 DNA sequence: TGTGCCAGCAGCTTTCAGCGGGGACAAGAGACCCAGTACTTC. It yields the protein CASSFQRGQETQYF. Looking up the rest from reference TRBV7-2 and TRBJ2-5 gives the full variable domain: GAGVSQSPSNKVTEKGKDVELRCDPISGHTALYWYRQSLGQGLEFLIYFQGNSAPDKSGLPSDRFSAERTGGSVSTLTIQRTQQEDSAVYLCASSFQRGQETQYFGPGTRLLVL.

This clone was recorded once. Here the CDR3 reads CASSLQGEELFF. DNA of the CDR3: TGTGCCAGCAGCCTACAGGGGGAGGAACTGTTTTTT. V is TRBV3-1 (or the pseudogene TRBV3-2) and J is TRBJ1-4; 8 positions match TRBD1. This CDR3 has 12 amino acids. The ends lost 4 bases at V and 12 bases at J; junction bases unmatched: 4. Germline loops: CDR1 LGHDT, CDR2 YNNKEL (reference sequence).

The chain couples TRBV29-1 to TRBJ1-1; D is unclear. This CDR3 is 16 amino acids long. The V gene lost 6 bases and the J gene lost 0 bases, with 20 bases spanning the gap. CDR1 and CDR2 (germline): SQVTM, ANQGSEA. The CDR3 is CSVASLRAPMNTEAFF. CDR3 sequence (DNA): TGCAGCGTAGCTAGCCTCCGTGCGCCGATGAACACTGAAGCTTTCTTT.

In its sample, this clone was seen once. This chain joins TRBV6-5 and TRBJ1-1, with 7 nucleotides matching TRBD1. Germline CDR1 is MNHEY and CDR2 is SVGAGI. The ends lost 5 bases at V and 4 bases at J; junction bases unmatched: 7. CDR3 size: 14 residues. The CDR3 DNA sequence: TGTGCCAGCAGTCAACCCAACAGGGGCACTGAAGCTTTCTTT. Encoded protein: CASSQPNRGTEAFF.

Only one count was recorded for this clone. V usage is TRBV7-2 and J usage is TRBJ1-5, with D possibly matching TRBD1 (5 bases). Germline V gives CDR1 SGHTA, CDR2 FQGNSA. V gave up 0 bases and J gave up 9 bases, with 18 bases separating them. CDR3 length: 16 amino acids. CDR3 amino acids: CASSLAPRQLRGPQHF. The CDR3 DNA reads TGTGCCAGCAGCTTAGCGCCGCGACAGCTTAGGGGGCCCCAGCATTTT.

The chain is built from TRBV27 and TRBJ1-4; 7 nucleotides agree with TRBD1. Germline CDR1 reads MNHEY; CDR2 reads SMNVEV (reference sequence). Trimming removed 1 base from V and 4 bases from J; junction bases left unmatched: 9. There are 17 residues in the CDR3. The CDR3 region is CASSLYPPTGVNEKLFF. In DNA form, the CDR3 reads TGTGCCAGCAGTTTATATCCCCCAACAGGGGTTAATGAAAAACTGTTTTTT.

The V gene is TRBV27, the J gene TRBJ2-1, with D tentatively TRBD2 (5 bases). Trimming cost V 1 base and J 9 bases, with 7 bases left between them. Germline V gene lookup returns CDR1 MNHEY and CDR2 SMNVEV (reference sequence). This CDR3 region has 12 residues. The CDR3 DNA is TGTGCCAGCAGTTTATTGGGGAGTGAGCAGTTCTTC. This codes for CASSLLGSEQFF.

The V gene is TRBV2, the J gene TRBJ2-7; tentatively, D is TRBD1 (6 bases). Trimming pared 8 bases from V and 3 bases from J, leaving 14 bases between. Looked up from germline, CDR1 is SNHLY and CDR2 is FYNNEI. This CDR3 comprises 13 residues. The CDR3 loop reads CASAWTVGYEQYF. The DNA for the CDR3 is TGTGCCAGCGCTTGGACAGTCGGCTACGAGCAGTACTTC.

CDR3 sequence: CASTSLGRTSLLEAKNIQYF. The DNA of the CDR3 is TGTGCCAGCACCTCCCTTGGGAGGACTAGCCTTCTCGAAGCCAAAAACATTCAGTACTTC. The chain couples TRBV7-8 to TRBJ2-4, with TRBD2 identical over 8 bases. V lost 7 bases to trimming and J lost 0 bases; unmatched junction nucleotides: 20. Germline CDR1 is SGHVS and CDR2 is FQNEAQ. The CDR3 has 20 amino acids.

The rearrangement uses TRBV5-1 and TRBJ2-3; tentatively, D is TRBD2 (5 bases). Germline V gives CDR1 SGHRS, CDR2 YFSETQ. The CDR3 is 11 residues long. V dropped 7 bases and J dropped 5 bases, with 8 bases sitting between them. The CDR3 bases are TGCGCCAGCGGGGAGCAAGATACGCAGTATTTT. This sequence encodes CASGEQDTQYF.

This clone was observed a single time. This chain uses TRBV28 with TRBJ2-1; D is perhaps TRBD1 (5 bases). The CDR3 totals 14 residues. The V gene lost 7 bases and the J gene lost 10 bases, with 20 bases spanning the gap. Germline CDR1 is MDHEN and CDR2 is SYDVKM. The CDR3 bases are TGTGCCAGCACTCGGCTTGACAGAGAGAACGAGCAGTTCTTC. Protein product: CASTRLDRENEQFF.

The rearrangement joins TRBV7-3 to TRBJ1-1; TRBD1 matches at 9 bases. The CDR3 spans 16 residues. The germline V gene encodes CDR1 SGHTA and CDR2 FQGTGA. V trimming: 5 bases; J trimming: 3 bases; junction bases outside the gene matches: 10. The CDR3 nucleotides are TGTGCCAGCAGCCACCTAGGACAGGGGAAGGACACTGAAGCTTTCTTT. Encoded protein: CASSHLGQGKDTEAFF.

The gene calls are TRBV11-2 and TRBJ2-3; D gene unclear. Germline loops: CDR1 SGHAT, CDR2 FQNNGV. This CDR3 has 11 residues. Trimming took off 5 bases at V and 3 bases at J, with 3 bases between the two ends. CDR3 DNA: TGTGCCAGCAGCCAGACAGATACGCAGTATTTT. Protein: CASSQTDTQYF.

The chain carries TRBV24-1 and TRBJ2-1; 8 bases agree with TRBD2. Looked up from germline, CDR1 is KGHDR and CDR2 is SFDVKD. The trim removed 9 bases at V and 0 bases at J, leaving 3 bases unmatched. The CDR3 has 14 amino acids. CDR3 residues: CATAGTSSYNEQFF. In DNA form, the CDR3 reads TGTGCCACCGCCGGGACTAGCTCCTACAATGAGCAGTTCTTC.

The V gene is TRBV29-1, the J gene TRBJ2-7, with 8 nucleotides matching TRBD1. With V trimmed by 0 bases and J by 6 bases, 4 bases remained unmatched. The germline V gene has CDR1 SQVTM and CDR2 ANQGSEA. The CDR3 contains 13 residues. This chain's CDR3 is CSVEEDRVGEQYF. DNA for the CDR3: TGCAGCGTTGAAGAGGACAGGGTAGGCGAGCAGTACTTC.

The V call is TRBV28, the J call TRBJ1-1; D is perhaps TRBD1 (5 bases). CDR3 length: 14 amino acids. In germline, CDR1 is MDHEN, CDR2 SYDVKM. The V and J ends lost 8 bases and 5 bases respectively, with 18 bases between them. CDR3 DNA: TGTGCCAGCGGACGACAATTTCGGGGGACTGAAGCTTTCTTT. Translation: CASGRQFRGTEAFF.